Listed here are 10 T cell receptor beta chains from one sample, sequenced in a study. TCRdb recomputed calls from the RT-PCR reads with MiXCR, one row per CDR3 protein. Among 650,000 to 800,000 distinct CDR3 sequences listed, 12% to 15% were seen once. Sequenced sample: memory CD4+ T cells from blood. The receptors shown here come from a female donor in good health, serving as a healthy control.

This clonotype was recorded at least ten times. The V and J genes are TRBV4-3 and TRBJ2-5; a weak D match, TRBD1 (6 bases). The germline gives CDR1 LGHNA, CDR2 YSLEER. CDR3 length: 14 residues. With 4 bases removed from V and 4 bases from J, the gap between germline ends came to 13 bases. CDR3 region: CASSPGLGAETQYF. The CDR3 coding sequence is TGCGCCAGCAGCCCCGGGTTGGGGGCAGAGACCCAGTACTTC.

The sample holds a few counts of this clonotype. The chain uses TRBV5-1 and TRBJ1-1, with no clear D. This CDR3 has 13 amino acids. Germline V gene sequence: CDR1 SGHRS, CDR2 YFSETQ. Trimming stripped 3 bases from V and 2 bases from J, with 8 bases between. In DNA form, the CDR3 reads TGCGCCAGCAGCTGGAATATTAACACTGAAGCTTTCTTT. This sequence encodes CASSWNINTEAFF.

This chain uses TRBV5-1 with TRBJ2-2; D may be TRBD2 (6 bases). The CDR3 sequence is 14 residues long. The V and J ends lost 8 bases and 2 bases respectively, with 13 bases between them. In germline, CDR1 is SGHRS, CDR2 YFSETQ. The CDR3 sequence: CASQFGGNTGELFF. The CDR3 DNA follows: TGCGCCAGTCAATTCGGGGGTAACACCGGGGAGCTGTTTTTT.

J is TRBJ2-2 and V is TRBV5-8, with 8 bases fitting TRBD1. The length of the CDR3 is 17 residues. V lost 2 bases to trimming and J lost 2 bases; unmatched junction nucleotides: 8. The V gene's germline CDR1 is SGHTS and CDR2 YDEGEE. The DNA of the CDR3 is TGTGCCAGCAGCTTCTCGGGACAGGTGGCAAACACCGGGGAGCTGTTTTTT. This translates into CASSFSGQVANTGELFF.

The chain carries TRBV7-3 and TRBJ2-3; D is possibly TRBD2 (7 bases). V lost 1 base and J 4 bases, leaving 15 bases between the germline ends. The CDR3 consists of 16 residues. CDR1 is SGHTA and CDR2 is FQGTGA in the germline V gene. CDR3: CASSLNPGRGADTQYF. CDR3 DNA: TGTGCCAGCAGCTTAAACCCGGGGAGGGGGGCAGATACGCAGTATTTT.

The chain employs TRBV6-2 or TRBV6-3 and TRBJ2-7, with TRBD2 matching 12 bases. Trimming at V came to 2 bases and at J to 4 bases, leaving 9 bases not matched to a gene. Germline assignment: CDR1 MNHEY and CDR2 SVGEGT. CDR3 length equals 17 residues. The CDR3 DNA reads TGTGCCAGCAGTTACCCGACTAGCGGGAGTGTCAAGTACGAGCAGTACTTC. Translating it yields CASSYPTSGSVKYEQYF.

This clonotype was counted many times. V gene TRBV9 combines with J gene TRBJ2-5; 7 nucleotides match TRBD1. This CDR3 is built from 15 residues. Germline lookup yields CDR1 SGDLS and CDR2 YYNGEE. V lost 4 bases, J lost 5 bases, and 11 bases stayed unmatched. CDR3 coding DNA: TGTGCCAGCAGCTCACTACCGACAGGGAGTGAGACCCAGTACTTC. Amino acids: CASSSLPTGSETQYF.

Many counts were recorded for this clonotype. The V call is TRBV29-1, the J call TRBJ1-2; TRBD1 might be the D (5 bases). The germline V gene has CDR1 SQVTM and CDR2 ANQGSEA. The CDR3 is 12 residues long. The V gene lost 7 bases and the J gene lost 7 bases, with 16 bases spanning the gap. The CDR3 coding sequence is TGCAGCGCCACGACAGATTCGGGTGGCTACACCTTC. It encodes CSATTDSGGYTF.

Only a few counts were recorded for this clonotype. The V gene is TRBV12-3 or TRBV12-4, the J gene TRBJ1-5; 7 bases match TRBD1. This CDR3 contains 17 residues. V was pared by 7 bases and J by 3 bases, with 15 bases of the junction left unmatched. This CDR3 is CASTTTSKGADNQPQHF. CDR3 coding DNA: TGTGCCAGCACCACGACGTCAAAGGGGGCGGACAATCAGCCCCAGCATTTT.

This clonotype was seen more than once but under ten times. J is TRBJ2-2 and V is TRBV12-3 or TRBV12-4; D is tentatively TRBD1 or TRBD2 (5 bases each). Trimming took off 6 bases at V and 3 bases at J, with 17 bases between the two ends. The CDR3 consists of 16 residues. CDR3 nucleotides: TGTGCCAGCAGCCCCCTCCGTGGGACCTACACCGGGGAGCTGTTTTTT. Protein product: CASSPLRGTYTGELFF.